The 10 T cell receptor beta chains below come from one sample, sequenced in a study of blood T cell repertoires in COVID-19. The method was immunoSEQ multiplex PCR; TCRdb's version includes in-frame clones alone and lacks a portion of them. The sample has under 150,000 clones; around 80% are singletons. The material sequenced was peripheral blood. Source of these receptors: a man aged 65-85 years with active or convalescent COVID-19.

The J gene is TRBJ2-7, the V gene TRBV11-3, with D perhaps matching TRBD1 (7 bases). This CDR3 has 15 residues. Germline assignment: CDR1 SGHNT and CDR2 YENEEA. Trimming took off 8 bases at V and 4 bases at J, with 21 bases between the two ends. CDR3 region: CASSVGVQGGYEQYF. The CDR3 region has the DNA TGTGCCAGCTCCGTAGGAGTCCAGGGGGGATACGAGCAGTACTTC.

CDR3 nucleotides: TGTGCCTGGAGTAACAGATGGAACACTGAAGCTTTCTTT. Protein product: CAWSNRWNTEAFF. The chain joins TRBV30 to TRBJ1-1; D unresolved. The CDR3 runs 13 residues. V lost 2 bases and J 1 base, leaving 8 bases between the germline ends. The germline V gene has CDR1 GTSNPN and CDR2 SVGIG (reference sequence).

This clone was detected only once. CDR3 sequence: CASSADRVGEQYF. In DNA, the CDR3 is TGTGCCAGCAGTGCGGACAGGGTGGGCGAGCAGTACTTC. The chain joins TRBV27 to TRBJ2-7, with 8 bases fitting TRBD1. The length of the CDR3 is 13 residues. V lost 5 bases and J lost 6; bases outside the gene matches: 6. The germline V gene encodes CDR1 MNHEY and CDR2 SMNVEV (reference sequence).

The rearrangement links TRBV5-1 to TRBJ1-3, with 7 positions matching TRBD1. V shed 0 bases, J shed 0 bases, and the junction held 6 bases outside the gene matches. The CDR3 spans 17 residues. Germline CDR1 and CDR2: SGHRS and YFSETQ. The CDR3 spells CASSLGGTVTSGNTIYF. DNA for the CDR3: TGCGCCAGCAGCTTGGGAGGGACAGTGACCTCTGGAAACACCATATATTTT.

This sequence joins TRBV5-1 and TRBJ1-6; D gene unclear. V lost 7 bases to trimming and J lost 5 bases, with 13 bases between them. Germline V gives CDR1 SGHRS, CDR2 YFSETQ. This CDR3 has 14 residues. The chain's CDR3 is CASRVEQDNSPLHF. The CDR3 DNA reads TGCGCCAGCCGGGTGGAACAAGATAATTCACCCCTCCACTTT.

This clone was found a few times. The V and J genes are TRBV6-2 or TRBV6-3 and TRBJ1-2, with 8 bases that match TRBD1. This CDR3 contains 12 residues. Looked up from germline, CDR1 is MNHEY and CDR2 is SVGEGT. V trimming: 5 bases; J trimming: 8 bases; junction bases outside the gene matches: 4. CDR3 coding DNA: TGTGCCAGCAGTCCCGGACAGGGCGGCTACACCTTC. It encodes CASSPGQGGYTF.

The rearrangement links TRBV2 to TRBJ1-5; TRBD1 is a possible D gene (5 bases). This CDR3 is built from 15 residues. V shed 1 base and J shed 4 bases, with 11 bases lying between them. Germline V gene lookup returns CDR1 SNHLY and CDR2 FYNNEI. The CDR3, as DNA: TGTGCCAGCAGTGAAGGGGGCGTTGGGAATCAGCCCCAGCATTTT. It encodes CASSEGGVGNQPQHF.

V usage is TRBV10-3 and J usage is TRBJ1-1; TRBD1 matches at 10 bases. Germline V gives CDR1 ENHRY, CDR2 SYGVKD. With 6 bases clipped from V and 3 bases from J, the junction kept 4 bases outside the gene matches. The CDR3 totals 14 residues. CDR3 amino acids: CAIRMGQGHTEAFF. CDR3 nucleotide sequence: TGTGCCATCAGAATGGGACAGGGGCACACTGAAGCTTTCTTT.

The V call is TRBV11-2, the J call TRBJ1-1; maybe TRBD1 (5 bases). There are 15 residues in the CDR3. V was trimmed by 5 bases and J by 1 base, leaving 14 bases between them. Germline assignment: CDR1 SGHAT and CDR2 FQNNGV. CDR3 sequence (DNA): TGTGCCAGCAGCCCACGGCTTGGACAGAACACTGAAGCTTTCTTT. This gives the protein CASSPRLGQNTEAFF.

This clone was found once. CDR3: CASSVEGGRASGELFF. The CDR3 coding sequence is TGTGCCAGCAGCGTAGAGGGCGGGAGGGCCTCCGGGGAGCTGTTTTTT. V and J are TRBV9 and TRBJ2-2; 9 nucleotides line up with TRBD2. J gave up 6 bases and V 0 bases, and 6 bases lay outside the gene matches. This CDR3 is built from 16 residues. Looked up from germline, CDR1 is SGDLS and CDR2 is YYNGEE.